Listed here are 11 T cell receptor beta chains from one sample, sequenced in a study of blood T cell repertoires in COVID-19. Libraries were prepared by immunoSEQ multiplex PCR; TCRdb keeps only in-frame clonotypes and omits some of them. The profile covers about 160,000 clones, with about 80% appearing a single time and about 20% taken by the ten largest. Sequencing was performed on peripheral blood. Source of these receptors: a woman older than 75 with acute or convalescent COVID-19.

About this clone itself: The junction does not match germline at one end; this may be a read error. This chain links TRBV30 with TRBJ1-2; 7 nucleotides line up with TRBD1. The CDR3 runs 14 residues. From germline, CDR1 is GTSNPN and CDR2 SVGIG (reference sequence). CDR3 amino acids: CAWSANSGTDFSAF. CDR3 bases: TGTGCCTGGAGTGCTAATTCCGGGACAGACTTCTCAGCCTTC.

This clone was detected once. The chain links TRBV7-9 to TRBJ2-1, with D possibly matching TRBD1 (6 bases). Trimming removed 2 bases at V and 7 bases at J, with 18 bases between. CDR3 length equals 16 residues. Germline-derived CDR1 and CDR2 are SEHNR and FQNEAQ (reference sequence). The CDR3 loop reads CASSLRLGAVRNEQFF. The DNA of the CDR3 is TGTGCCAGCAGCTTAAGATTGGGGGCCGTTCGGAATGAGCAGTTCTTC.

V usage is TRBV27 and J usage is TRBJ1-5; D unclear. The V end lost 4 bases, the J end lost 1 base, and 11 bases lay between the germline ends. The germline V gene has CDR1 MNHEY and CDR2 SMNVEV (reference sequence). This CDR3 contains 15 residues. The CDR3: CASSWGGGSNQPQHF. The CDR3, as DNA: TGTGCCAGCAGTTGGGGTGGAGGGAGCAATCAGCCCCAGCATTTT.

The chain has TRBV10-2 and TRBJ2-7, with 8 positions matching TRBD1. The CDR3 length is 13 residues. Germline lookup yields CDR1 WSHSY and CDR2 SAAADI. Trimming at V came to 6 bases and at J to 6 bases, leaving 7 bases not matched to a gene. CDR3 bases: TGCGCCAGCAGCTCACAGGGGGGCTTCGAGCAGTACTTC. This translates into CASSSQGGFEQYF.

Written as DNA, the CDR3 is TGTGCCAGCAGCACCCCTTACAGGGCTGGGGGACTAGCGTTATTTTCGTGCCTCTCCTACGAGCAGTACTTC. It encodes CASSTPYRAGGLALFSCLSYEQYF. The chain employs TRBV21-1 and TRBJ2-7; the listed D gene, TRBD2, was not tested against the DNA. TRBV21-1 is annotated as a pseudogene. This CDR3 comprises 24 residues.

This chain uses TRBV7-2 with TRBJ2-7; 7 nucleotides agree with TRBD1. Trimming at V came to 5 bases and at J to 1 base, leaving 5 bases not matched to a gene. CDR3 length: 14 amino acids. In germline, CDR1 is SGHTA, CDR2 FQGNSA. CDR3 residues: CASSRTGGSYEQYF. In DNA form, the CDR3 reads TGTGCCAGCAGCCGGACAGGTGGTTCCTACGAGCAGTACTTC.

The chain recombines TRBV11-2 with TRBJ2-3; 9 bases agree with TRBD2. The CDR3 has 16 amino acids. V trimming: 4 bases; J trimming: 1 base; junction bases outside the gene matches: 6. Germline V CDR1 and CDR2: SGHAT, FQNNGV. The CDR3 region has the DNA TGTGCCAGCAGCTCTGAAGCGGGAGGACGCACAGATACGCAGTATTTT. Its protein product is CASSSEAGGRTDTQYF.

The chain is built from TRBV3-1 (or the pseudogene TRBV3-2) and TRBJ2-2; D possibly corresponds to TRBD2 (6 bases). The CDR3 contains 15 residues. V was trimmed by 4 bases and J by 3 bases, leaving 12 bases between them. Germline CDR1 LGHDT, CDR2 YNNKEL (reference sequence). The CDR3 DNA reads as TGTGCCAGCAGCCCCCGGGACTTCCACACCGGGGAGCTGTTTTTT. It yields the protein CASSPRDFHTGELFF.

V is TRBV18 and J is TRBJ2-2; D is uncertain. In germline, CDR1 is KGHSH, CDR2 LQKENI. The CDR3 length is 13 residues. V lost 5 bases to trimming and J lost 6 bases, with 10 bases between them. The CDR3 DNA follows: TGTGCCAGCTCAGGATCTAGTTCCGGGGAGCTGTTTTTT. Its protein is CASSGSSSGELFF.

The gene calls are TRBV27 and TRBJ1-3, with 7 bases matching TRBD1. Germline V gene sequence: CDR1 MNHEY, CDR2 SMNVEV (reference sequence). CDR3 length: 15 residues. The V gene end was trimmed by 3 bases and the J gene end by 2 bases; junction bases not matched to a gene: 4. In nucleotides, the CDR3 is TGTGCCAGCAGTTTGGTAGGGGGCCCTGGAAACACCATATATTTT. Translated: CASSLVGGPGNTIYF.

The rearrangement joins TRBV5-6 to TRBJ2-1; the D gene is possibly TRBD1 (6 bases). Germline V CDR1 and CDR2: SGHDT, YYEEEE. The CDR3 consists of 14 residues. V lost 4 bases and J lost 3, with 11 bases in between. In DNA form, the CDR3 reads TGTGCCAGCAGCCTGACAGGTATCTACAATGAGCAGTTCTTC. Protein product: CASSLTGIYNEQFF.